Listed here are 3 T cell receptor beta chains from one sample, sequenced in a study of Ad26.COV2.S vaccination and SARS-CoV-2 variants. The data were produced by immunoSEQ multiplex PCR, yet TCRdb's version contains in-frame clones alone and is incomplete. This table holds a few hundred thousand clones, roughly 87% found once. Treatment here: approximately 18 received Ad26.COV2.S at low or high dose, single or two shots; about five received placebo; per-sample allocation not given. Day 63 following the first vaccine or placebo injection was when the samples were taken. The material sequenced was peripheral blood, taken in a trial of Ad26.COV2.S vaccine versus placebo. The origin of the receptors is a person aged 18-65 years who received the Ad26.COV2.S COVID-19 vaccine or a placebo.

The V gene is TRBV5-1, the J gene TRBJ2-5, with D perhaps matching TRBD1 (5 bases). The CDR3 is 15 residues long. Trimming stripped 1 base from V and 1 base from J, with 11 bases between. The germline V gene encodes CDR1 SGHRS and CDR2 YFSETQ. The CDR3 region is CASSLSRQRQETQYF. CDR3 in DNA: TGCGCCAGCAGCTTGTCGAGACAGCGCCAAGAGACCCAGTACTTC.

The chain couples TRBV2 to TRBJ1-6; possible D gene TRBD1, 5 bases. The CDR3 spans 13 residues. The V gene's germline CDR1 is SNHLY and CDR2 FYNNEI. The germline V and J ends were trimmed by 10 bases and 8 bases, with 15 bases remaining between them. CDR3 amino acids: CATRGREYSPLHF. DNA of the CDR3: TGTGCCACTCGGGGCAGGGAGTATTCACCCCTCCACTTT.

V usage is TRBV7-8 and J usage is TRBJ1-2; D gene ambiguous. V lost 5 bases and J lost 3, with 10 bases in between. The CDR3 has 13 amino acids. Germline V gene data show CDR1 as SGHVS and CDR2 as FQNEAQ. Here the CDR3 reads CASSQRADYGYTF. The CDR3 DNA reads TGTGCCAGCAGCCAACGGGCCGACTATGGCTACACCTTC.